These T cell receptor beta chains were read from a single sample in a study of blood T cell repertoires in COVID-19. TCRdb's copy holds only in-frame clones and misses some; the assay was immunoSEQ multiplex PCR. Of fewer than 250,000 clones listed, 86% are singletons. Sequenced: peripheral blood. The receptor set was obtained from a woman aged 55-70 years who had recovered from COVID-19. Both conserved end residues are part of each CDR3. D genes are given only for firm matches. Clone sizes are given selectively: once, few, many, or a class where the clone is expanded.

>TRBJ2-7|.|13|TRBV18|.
CASSPAYTYEQYF
TGTGCCAGCTCACCAGCTTACACCTACGAGCAGTACTTC
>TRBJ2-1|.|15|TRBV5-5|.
CASSLERWLYNEQFF
TGTGCCAGCAGCTTGGAGAGGTGGCTTTACAATGAGCAGTTCTTC
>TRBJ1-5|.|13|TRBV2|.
CASREGSNQPQHF
TGTGCCAGCAGGGAGGGTAGCAATCAGCCCCAGCATTTT
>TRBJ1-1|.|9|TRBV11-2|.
CASSLQAFF
TGTGCCAGCAGCTTACAGGCTTTCTTT
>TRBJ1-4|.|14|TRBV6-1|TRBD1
CASSDRTGTGLLFF
TGTGCCAGCAGTGACCGGACCGGGACAGGGTTACTGTTTTTT
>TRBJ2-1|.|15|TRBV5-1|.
CASSLAAGRGNEQFF
TGCGCCAGCAGCTTGGCGGCGGGGAGGGGGAATGAGCAGTTCTTC
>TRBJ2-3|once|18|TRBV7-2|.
CASSSPSAGADSTDTQYF
TGTGCCAGCAGCTCACCGTCGGCGGGGGCTGATAGCACAGATACGCAGTATTTT
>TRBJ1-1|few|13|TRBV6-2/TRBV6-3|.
CASSGSDYTEAFF
TGTGCCAGCAGTGGGTCAGACTACACTGAAGCTTTCTTT
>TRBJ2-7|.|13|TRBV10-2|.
CASSPGSSYEQYF
TGCGCCAGCAGCCCGGGTTCCTCCTACGAGCAGTACTTC
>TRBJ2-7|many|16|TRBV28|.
CASGTTWDFISSGQYF
TGTGCCAGCGGAACCACCTGGGACTTTATTTCTTCGGGGCAGTACTTC
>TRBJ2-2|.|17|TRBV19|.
CASSIVLGGGYTGELFF
TGTGCCAGTAGTATCGTCCTGGGAGGAGGGTATACTGGGGAGCTGTTTTTT
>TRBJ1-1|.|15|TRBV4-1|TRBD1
CASSQGDRAQALAFF
TGCGCCAGCAGCCAAGGTGACAGGGCCCAGGCCCTAGCTTTCTTT
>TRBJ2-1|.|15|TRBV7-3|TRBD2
CASSRTSGVYNEQFF
TGTGCCAGCAGCCGGACTAGCGGGGTTTACAATGAGCAGTTCTTC
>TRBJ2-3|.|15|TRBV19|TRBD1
CASTKDRARTDTQYF
TGTGCCAGTACCAAGGACAGGGCCCGCACAGATACGCAGTATTTT
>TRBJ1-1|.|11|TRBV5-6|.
CASSLRYEAFF
TGTGCCAGCAGCTTGCGGTATGAAGCTTTCTTT
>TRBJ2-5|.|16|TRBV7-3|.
CASSLTGRRGQETQYF
TGTGCCAGCAGCTTAACGGGGAGGCGGGGTCAAGAGACCCAGTACTTC
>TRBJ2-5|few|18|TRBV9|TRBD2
CASSVAGLAGGNEETQYF
TGTGCCAGCAGCGTAGCGGGTCTAGCGGGGGGAAACGAAGAGACCCAGTACTTC
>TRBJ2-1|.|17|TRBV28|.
CASSLWGTGGYYNEQFF
TGTGCCAGCAGTTTATGGGGAACTGGGGGCTACTACAATGAGCAGTTCTTC
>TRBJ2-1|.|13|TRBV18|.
CASSRAPEGEQFF
TGTGCCAGCTCACGGGCCCCCGAGGGTGAGCAGTTCTTC
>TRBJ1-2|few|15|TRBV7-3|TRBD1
CASSLNGQARHGYTF
TGTGCCAGCAGCTTAAATGGACAGGCCCGTCATGGCTACACCTTC
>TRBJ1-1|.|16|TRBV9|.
CASSAPPGGVATEAFF
TGTGCCAGCAGCGCTCCTCCGGGGGGGGTAGCCACTGAAGCTTTCTTT
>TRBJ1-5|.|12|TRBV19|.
CASSGSNQPQHF
TGTGCCAGTTCGGGAAGCAATCAGCCCCAGCATTTT
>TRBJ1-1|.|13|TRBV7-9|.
CASSFVGNTEAFF
TGTGCCAGCAGCTTCGTCGGGAACACTGAAGCTTTCTTT
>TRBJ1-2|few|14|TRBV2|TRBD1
CASSEVSGGYGYTF
TGTGCCAGCAGTGAAGTATCAGGGGGCTATGGCTACACCTTC
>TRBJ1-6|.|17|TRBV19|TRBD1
CASRKGQETPNNSPLHF
TGTGCCAGTAGGAAAGGACAGGAGACCCCAAATAATTCACCCCTCCACTTT
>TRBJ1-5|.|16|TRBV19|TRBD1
CASSWGQGVSNQPQHF
TGTGCCAGTAGTTGGGGCCAGGGGGTTAGCAATCAGCCCCAGCATTTT
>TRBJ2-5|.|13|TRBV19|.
CASSRNPGETQYF
TGTGCCAGTAGCCGAAACCCCGGGGAGACCCAGTACTTC
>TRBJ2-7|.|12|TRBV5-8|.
CASVQATYEQYF
TGTGCCAGCGTCCAGGCAACCTACGAGCAGTACTTC
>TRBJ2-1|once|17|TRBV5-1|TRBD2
CASSSLRGDGGAGEQFF
TGCGCCAGCAGTTCCCTACGGGGTGACGGGGGGGCAGGTGAGCAGTTCTTC
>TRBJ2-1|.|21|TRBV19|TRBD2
CATQGPREGERGGGWWDEQFF
TGTGCCACCCAAGGCCCCCGGGAAGGCGAACGCGGGGGAGGGTGGTGGGATGAGCAGTTCTTC
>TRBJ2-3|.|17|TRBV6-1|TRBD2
CASSGRTRGGSTDTQYF
TGTGCCAGCAGTGGGAGAACGCGGGGGGGTAGCACAGATACGCAGTATTTT
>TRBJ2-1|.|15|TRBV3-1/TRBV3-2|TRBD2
CASSQGPGGGGEQFF
TGTGCCAGCAGCCAAGGACCGGGGGGGGGCGGTGAGCAGTTCTTC
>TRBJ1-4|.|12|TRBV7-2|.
CASSFRGEKLFF
TGTGCCAGCAGCTTTAGGGGGGAAAAACTGTTTTTT
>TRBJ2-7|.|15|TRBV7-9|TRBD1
CASSGPGQGYYEQYF
TGTGCCAGCAGCGGACCGGGACAGGGGTACTACGAGCAGTACTTC
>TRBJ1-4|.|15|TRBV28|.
CASRESRSTNEKLFF
TGTGCCAGCAGAGAAAGCCGATCAACTAATGAAAAACTGTTTTTT
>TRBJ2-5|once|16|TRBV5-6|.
CASSLNFIPGEETQYF
TGTGCCAGCAGCTTGAATTTTATTCCCGGGGAAGAGACCCAGTACTTC
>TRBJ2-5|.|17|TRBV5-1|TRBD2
CASSPRSSGGYQETQYF
TGCGCCAGCAGCCCCCGAAGTAGCGGGGGGTACCAAGAGACCCAGTACTTC
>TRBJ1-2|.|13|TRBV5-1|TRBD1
CASSSGQGGGYTF
TGCGCCAGCAGCTCTGGACAGGGTGGTGGCTACACCTTC
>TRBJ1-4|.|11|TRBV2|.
CASRRLEKLFF
TGTGCCAGCCGGAGACTTGAAAAACTGTTTTTT
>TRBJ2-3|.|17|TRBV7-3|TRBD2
CASSLGTSGPTGDTQYF
TGTGCCAGCAGCCTTGGGACTAGCGGGCCCACAGGGGATACGCAGTATTTT
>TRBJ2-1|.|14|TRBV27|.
CASSGRERLNEQFF
TGTGCCAGCTCGGGAAGGGAGAGACTCAATGAGCAGTTCTTC
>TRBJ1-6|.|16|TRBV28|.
CASSLGGTPHNSPLHF
TGTGCCAGCAGTTTAGGCGGGACCCCTCATAATTCACCCCTCCACTTT
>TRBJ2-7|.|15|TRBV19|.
CASSIGRGSSYEQYF
TGTGCCAGTTCCATCGGCAGGGGCAGCTCCTACGAGCAGTACTTC
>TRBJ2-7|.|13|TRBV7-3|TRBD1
CASSFQTGGEQYF
TGTGCCAGCAGCTTTCAGACAGGGGGCGAGCAGTACTTC
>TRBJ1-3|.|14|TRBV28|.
CASSFGSVGNTIYF
TGTGCCAGCAGTTTCGGTTCGGTTGGAAACACCATATATTTT
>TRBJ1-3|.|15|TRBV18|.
CASSQDISSGNTIYF
TGTGCCAGCTCACAGGACATCAGCTCTGGAAACACCATATATTTT
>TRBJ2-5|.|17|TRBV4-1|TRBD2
CASSQDRTSGGQETQYF
TGCGCCAGCAGCCAAGATAGGACTAGCGGGGGCCAAGAGACCCAGTACTTC
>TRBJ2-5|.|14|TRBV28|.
CASSQPGLKETQYF
TGTGCCAGCAGTCAACCGGGATTAAAAGAGACCCAGTACTTC
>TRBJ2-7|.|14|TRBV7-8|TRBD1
CASRFDRGAYEQYF
TGTGCCAGCAGATTCGACAGGGGAGCCTACGAGCAGTACTTC
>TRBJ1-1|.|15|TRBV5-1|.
CASSLERPGVTEAFF
TGCGCCAGCAGCTTGGAAAGGCCAGGGGTTACTGAAGCTTTCTTT
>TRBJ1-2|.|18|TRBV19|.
CASSMRGRQVGRNYGYTF
TGTGCCAGTAGTATGAGAGGCCGACAGGTTGGCAGGAACTATGGCTACACCTTC
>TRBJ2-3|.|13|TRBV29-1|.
CSVERTVSDTQYF
TGCAGCGTTGAACGGACAGTTTCCGATACGCAGTATTTT
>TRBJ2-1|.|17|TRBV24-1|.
CATSDNDGGGSYNEQFF
TGTGCCACCAGTGATAACGATGGGGGCGGGTCCTACAATGAGCAGTTCTTC